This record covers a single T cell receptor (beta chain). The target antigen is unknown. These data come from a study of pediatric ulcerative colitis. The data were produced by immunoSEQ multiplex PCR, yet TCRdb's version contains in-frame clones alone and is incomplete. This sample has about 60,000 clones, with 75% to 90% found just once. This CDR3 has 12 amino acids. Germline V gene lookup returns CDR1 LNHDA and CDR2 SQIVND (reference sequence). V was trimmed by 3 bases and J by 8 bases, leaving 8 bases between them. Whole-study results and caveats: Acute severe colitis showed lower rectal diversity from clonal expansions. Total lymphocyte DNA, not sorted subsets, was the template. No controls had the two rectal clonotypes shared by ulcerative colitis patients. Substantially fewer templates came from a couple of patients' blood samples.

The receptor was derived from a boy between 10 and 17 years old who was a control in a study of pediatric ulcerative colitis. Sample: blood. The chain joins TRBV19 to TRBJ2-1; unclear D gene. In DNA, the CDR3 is TGTGCCAGTAGTATTAGGCGCTATGAGCAGTTCTTC. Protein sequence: CASSIRRYEQFF. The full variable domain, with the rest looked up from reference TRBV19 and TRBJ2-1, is DGGITQSPKYLFRKEGQNVTLSCEQNLNHDAMYWYRQDPGQGLRLIYYSQIVNDFQKGDIAEGYSVSREKKESFPLTVTSAQKNPTAFYLCASSIRRYEQFFGPGTRLTVL.